Shown below are 9 T cell receptor beta chains from a single sample sequenced in a study of cytomegalovirus exposure and HLA in healthy donors. A multiplex PCR was run with 60 Vbeta primers and 13 Jbeta primers. Some clones are missing from TCRdb's copy, which holds only in-frame ones; the method was immunoSEQ multiplex PCR. This sample carries 75,000 to 100,000 clones, around 77% of them seen once, and the ten largest clones take 15% to 20%. Material for sequencing was PBMCs. The receptors originated from a woman aged 55-70 years in good health and CMV-seropositive.

This clone showed up just a few times. This sequence joins TRBV30 and TRBJ1-2; 8 bases line up with TRBD1. The junction had 7 bases not matched to a gene; V was cut back by 5 bases and J by 8 bases. From germline, CDR1 is GTSNPN and CDR2 SVGIG (reference sequence). CDR3 length equals 12 residues. The CDR3 coding sequence is TGTGCCTGGGGCAGGGGGCTCGGAGGCTACACCTTC. As protein: CAWGRGLGGYTF.

The gene calls are TRBV6-5 and TRBJ1-2; D may be TRBD1 (6 bases). CDR1 is MNHEY and CDR2 is SVGAGI in the germline V gene. The V end was cut by 6 bases, the J end by 8 bases, with 19 bases between. The CDR3 covers 14 residues. This CDR3 is CASSPPGGANGYTF. In nucleotides, the CDR3 is TGTGCCAGCAGCCCGCCGGGGGGCGCGAACGGCTACACCTTC.

This chain joins TRBV30 and TRBJ2-2; the match to TRBD2 covers 8 bases. The CDR3 contains 14 residues. The V gene's germline CDR1 is GTSNPN and CDR2 SVGIG (reference sequence). The V gene end was trimmed by 3 bases and the J gene end by 6 bases; junction bases not matched to a gene: 6. CDR3 protein: CAWSPGLVPGELFF. The CDR3 bases are TGTGCCTGGAGCCCGGGACTAGTCCCCGGGGAGCTGTTTTTT.

The chain links TRBV27 to TRBJ2-5; 8 bases fit TRBD1. The DNA end is more similar to TRBJ2-7, so the J call may be wrong. Germline CDR1 MNHEY, CDR2 SMNVEV (reference sequence). The CDR3 runs 16 residues. The CDR3 DNA reads as TGTGCCAGCAGTCCCCCAGGGGGCGGGTGGAAGCACGAGCAGTACTTC. It encodes CASSPPGGGWKHEQYF.

This CDR3 reads CASRDRGDSPLHF. The CDR3 coding sequence is TGTGCCAGCCGGGACAGGGGCGACTCACCCCTCCACTTT. The chain is built from TRBV6-5 and TRBJ1-6; 10 bases agree with TRBD1. Trimming took 8 bases from V and 10 from J; bases not matched to a gene: 5. The germline V gene has CDR1 MNHEY and CDR2 SVGAGI. The CDR3 is made up of 13 amino acids.

This chain joins TRBV27 and TRBJ1-5; D not resolved. The CDR3 consists of 16 residues. In germline, CDR1 is MNHEY, CDR2 SMNVEV (reference sequence). The ends were cut back, 0 bases at V and 0 bases at J, with 9 bases in the middle. The DNA for the CDR3 is TGTGCCAGCAGTTTATCGCTCCTATATAGCAATCAGCCCCAGCATTTT. Translating gives CASSLSLLYSNQPQHF.

The chain has TRBV28 and TRBJ2-3; possible D gene TRBD2, 6 bases. There are 15 residues in the CDR3. The V gene's germline CDR1 is MDHEN and CDR2 SYDVKM. Trimming took 3 bases from V and 4 from J, leaving 14 bases between them. The CDR3 bases are TGTGCCAGCAGTTTGGTAGCGGTGGGCCCAGATACGCAGTATTTT. Residues: CASSLVAVGPDTQYF.

The gene calls are TRBV10-3 and TRBJ2-2; a weak D match, TRBD2 (5 bases). Germline V gives CDR1 ENHRY, CDR2 SYGVKD. Between the trimmed V and J ends, which lost 4 bases and 0 bases, there was a span of 12 bases. The CDR3 length is 16 residues. CDR3 in amino acids: CAISGSEGANTGELFF. In DNA, the CDR3 is TGTGCCATCAGTGGCTCTGAGGGCGCGAACACCGGGGAGCTGTTTTTT.

The rearrangement uses TRBV2 and TRBJ2-7; 15 bases map to TRBD2. CDR3 length: 17 amino acids. The ends lost 2 bases at V and 1 base at J; junction bases unmatched: 3. The germline V gene encodes CDR1 SNHLY and CDR2 FYNNEI. The CDR3 bases are TGTGCCAGCAGTGAACGGGGACTAGCGGGAGGATCCTACGAGCAGTACTTC. Its translation: CASSERGLAGGSYEQYF.